Presented here are 7 T cell receptor beta chains from one specimen sequenced in a study of high-grade serous ovarian cancer treatment subgroups. Data came from immunoSEQ multiplex PCR; TCRdb stores just in-frame clones and leaves some out. The sample comprises 18,000 or so clones, around 74% of which are singletons, and about 6.4% rests with the top ten. Tumor tissue was taken before any definitive surgery or chemotherapy was given. The material sequenced was tumor tissue. These receptors came from a human donor with high-grade serous ovarian cancer.

The V gene is TRBV11-3, the J gene TRBJ2-1; maybe TRBD1 (7 bases). This CDR3 is 15 amino acids long. Per the germline V gene, CDR1 is SGHNT and CDR2 is YENEEA. The V end lost 5 bases, the J end lost 4 bases, and 15 bases lay between the germline ends. The CDR3 nucleotides read TGTGCCAGCAGCCCGGACCAGGGGGGATACAATGAGCAGTTCTTC. Protein product: CASSPDQGGYNEQFF.

The V and J genes are TRBV7-2 and TRBJ2-3; 7 nucleotides align to TRBD2. The CDR3 covers 16 residues. The germline V gene encodes CDR1 SGHTA and CDR2 FQGNSA. V lost 1 base, J lost 2 bases, and 6 bases stayed unmatched. CDR3 in amino acids: CASSLGLAEPTDTQYF. The CDR3 DNA reads as TGTGCCAGCAGCTTAGGGCTAGCGGAGCCCACAGATACGCAGTATTTT.

J is TRBJ1-5 and V is TRBV6-1; a possible D gene is TRBD1 (6 bases). Trimming removed 3 bases from V and 6 bases from J, with 21 bases in between. This CDR3 has 17 amino acids. Germline V gives CDR1 MNHNS, CDR2 SASEGT. CDR3 sequence reads: CASSERGGHEFGQPQHF. The CDR3, as DNA: TGTGCCAGCAGTGAGAGGGGGGGTCATGAGTTCGGTCAGCCCCAGCATTTT.

V is TRBV6-6 and J is TRBJ2-7; 11 nucleotides align to TRBD2. CDR3 size: 14 residues. V trimming: 7 bases; J trimming: 3 bases; junction bases outside the gene matches: 5. Germline CDR1 is MNHNY and CDR2 is SVGAGI (reference sequence). The CDR3 spells CASKMGTSGYEQYF. CDR3 in DNA: TGTGCCAGCAAGATGGGGACTAGCGGCTACGAGCAGTACTTC.

The chain links TRBV5-4 to TRBJ1-6, with D possibly being TRBD1 (6 bases). Germline assignment: CDR1 SGHNT and CDR2 YYREEE (reference sequence). The CDR3 spans 15 residues. The V end lost 4 bases, the J end lost 3 bases, and 11 bases lay between the germline ends. CDR3 coding DNA: TGTGCCAGCAGCACCAACAGGGTCTATAATTCACCCCTCCACTTT. It yields the protein CASSTNRVYNSPLHF.

This clone was found once. The chain has TRBV4-3 and TRBJ2-4; maybe TRBD2 (6 bases). The germline CDR1 and CDR2 sequences are LGHNA and YSLEER. Trimming removed 0 bases from V and 4 bases from J, with 16 bases in between. The CDR3 has 17 residues. The CDR3 bases are TGCGCCAGCAGCCAAGAGGTCAGCCGGGACTCAAAAAACATTCAGTACTTC. This sequence encodes CASSQEVSRDSKNIQYF.

The chain carries TRBV7-2 and TRBJ2-1, with 8 positions matching TRBD2. The ends lost 5 bases at V and 2 bases at J; junction bases unmatched: 5. Germline V gene lookup returns CDR1 SGHTA and CDR2 FQGNSA. The CDR3 contains 15 residues. CDR3: CASSPLAGPYNEQFF. For the CDR3, the DNA is TGTGCCAGCAGCCCCCTAGCGGGTCCCTACAATGAGCAGTTCTTC.